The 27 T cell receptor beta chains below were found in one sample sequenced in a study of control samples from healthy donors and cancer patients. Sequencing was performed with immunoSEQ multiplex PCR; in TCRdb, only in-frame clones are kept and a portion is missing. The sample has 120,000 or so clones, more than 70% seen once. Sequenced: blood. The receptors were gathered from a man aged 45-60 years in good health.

The CDR3 nucleotides are TGTGCCACTGGAATAGGGACAGGGGGCTATAATCAGCCCCAGCATTTT. Its protein product is CATGIGTGGYNQPQHF. The chain joins TRBV15 to TRBJ1-5; 12 bases are shared with TRBD1. Germline V gene lookup returns CDR1 LNHNV and CDR2 YYDKDF (reference sequence). This CDR3 is 16 amino acids long. With V trimmed by 9 bases and J by 4 bases, 10 bases remained unmatched. The variable domain in full, with the rest retrieved from reference TRBV15 and TRBJ1-5, is DAMVIQNPRYQVTQFGKPVTLSCSQTLNHNVMYWYQQKSSQAPKLLFHYYDKDFNNEADTPDNFQSRRPNTSFCFLDIRSPGLGDTAMYLCATGIGTGGYNQPQHFGDGTRLSIL.

DNA of the CDR3: TGTGCCAGCAGCCCCCAGGGTGGGCAGCCCCAGCATTTT. Translating gives CASSPQGGQPQHF. The chain couples TRBV7-9 to TRBJ1-5; D perhaps matches TRBD1 (5 bases). There are 13 residues in the CDR3. V lost 5 bases and J lost 7, with 12 bases in between. Germline V gene lookup returns CDR1 SEHNR and CDR2 FQNEAQ (reference sequence).

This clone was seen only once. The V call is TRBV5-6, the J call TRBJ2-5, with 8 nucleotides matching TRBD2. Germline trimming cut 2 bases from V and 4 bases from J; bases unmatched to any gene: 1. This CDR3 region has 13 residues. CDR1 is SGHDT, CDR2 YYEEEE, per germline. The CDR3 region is CASSFGTRETQYF. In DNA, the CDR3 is TGTGCCAGCAGCTTCGGGACTAGAGAGACCCAGTACTTC.

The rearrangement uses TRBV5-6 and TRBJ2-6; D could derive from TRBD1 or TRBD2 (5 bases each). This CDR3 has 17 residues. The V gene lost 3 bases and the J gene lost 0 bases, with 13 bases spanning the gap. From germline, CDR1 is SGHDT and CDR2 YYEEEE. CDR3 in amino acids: CASSSWGSYSGANVLTF. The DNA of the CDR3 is TGTGCCAGCAGCTCTTGGGGGTCATACTCTGGGGCCAACGTCCTGACTTTC.

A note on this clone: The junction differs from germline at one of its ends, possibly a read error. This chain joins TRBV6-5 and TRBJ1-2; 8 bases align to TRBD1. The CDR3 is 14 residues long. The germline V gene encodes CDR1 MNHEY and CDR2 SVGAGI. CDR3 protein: CASSYFQGAGGYTF. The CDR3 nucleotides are TGTGCCAGCAGCTACTTTCAGGGGGCGGGCGGCTACACCTTC.

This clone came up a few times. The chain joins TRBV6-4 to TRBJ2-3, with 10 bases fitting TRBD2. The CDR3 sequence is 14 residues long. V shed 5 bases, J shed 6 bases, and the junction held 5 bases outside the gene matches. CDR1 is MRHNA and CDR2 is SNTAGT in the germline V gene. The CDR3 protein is CASSSGGAGDTQYF. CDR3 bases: TGTGCCAGCAGTAGCGGGGGGGCCGGGGATACGCAGTATTTT.

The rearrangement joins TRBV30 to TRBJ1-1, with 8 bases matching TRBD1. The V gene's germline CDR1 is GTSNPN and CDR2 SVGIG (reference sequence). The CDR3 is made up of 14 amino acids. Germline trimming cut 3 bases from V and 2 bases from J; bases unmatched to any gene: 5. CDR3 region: CAWSFGQGNTEAFF. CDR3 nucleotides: TGTGCCTGGAGCTTTGGACAGGGAAACACTGAAGCTTTCTTT.

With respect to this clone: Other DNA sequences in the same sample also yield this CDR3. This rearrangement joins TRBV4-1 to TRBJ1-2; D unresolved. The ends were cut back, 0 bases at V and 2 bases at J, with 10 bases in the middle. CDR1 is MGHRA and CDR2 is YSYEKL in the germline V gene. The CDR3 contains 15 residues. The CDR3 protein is CASSQEHRVNYGYTF. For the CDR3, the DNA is TGCGCCAGCAGCCAAGAACATCGGGTCAACTATGGCTACACCTTC.

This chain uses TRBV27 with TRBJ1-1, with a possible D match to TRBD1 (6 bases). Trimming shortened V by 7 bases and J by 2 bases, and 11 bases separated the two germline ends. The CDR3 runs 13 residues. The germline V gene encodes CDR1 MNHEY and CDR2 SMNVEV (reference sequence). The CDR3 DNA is TGTGCCAGCAAAGGGGGGCTAAACACTGAAGCTTTCTTT. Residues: CASKGGLNTEAFF.

The DNA of the CDR3 is TGTGCCAGCCGAAGGGGACACAACACCGGGGAGCTGTTTTTT. This translates into CASRRGHNTGELFF. J is TRBJ2-2 and V is TRBV3-1 (or the pseudogene TRBV3-2); D possibly corresponds to TRBD1 (6 bases). V lost 8 bases and J 2 bases, leaving 12 bases between the germline ends. In germline, CDR1 is LGHDT, CDR2 YNNKEL (reference sequence). This CDR3 is 14 amino acids long.

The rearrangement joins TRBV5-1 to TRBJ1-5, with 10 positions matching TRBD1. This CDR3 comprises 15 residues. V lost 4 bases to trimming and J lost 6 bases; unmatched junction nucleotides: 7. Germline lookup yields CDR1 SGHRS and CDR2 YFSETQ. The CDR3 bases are TGCGCCAGCAGCATAGACAGGGGGCGCGGTCAGCCCCAGCATTTT. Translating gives CASSIDRGRGQPQHF. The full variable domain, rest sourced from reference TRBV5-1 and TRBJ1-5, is KAGVTQTPRYLIKTRGQQVTLSCSPISGHRSVSWYQQTPGQGLQFLFEYFSETQRNKGNFPGRFSGRQFSNSRSEMNVSTLELGDSALYLCASSIDRGRGQPQHFGDGTRLSIL.

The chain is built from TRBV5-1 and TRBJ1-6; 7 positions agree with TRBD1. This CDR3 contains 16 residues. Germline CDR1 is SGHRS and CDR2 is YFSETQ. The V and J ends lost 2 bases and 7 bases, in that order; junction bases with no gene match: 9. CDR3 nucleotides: TGCGCCAGCAGCTTTCAAGGGGGCGCGGGAAATTCACCCCTCCACTTT. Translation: CASSFQGGAGNSPLHF.

The CDR3 DNA is TGTGCCAGCAGCACGTTGGACAGGGGTGAGGATACGCAGTATTTT. This sequence encodes CASSTLDRGEDTQYF. The chain recombines TRBV9 with TRBJ2-3; 9 bases line up with TRBD1. V was pared by 4 bases and J by 6 bases, with 9 bases of the junction left unmatched. CDR3 length: 15 amino acids. Germline lookup yields CDR1 SGDLS and CDR2 YYNGEE.

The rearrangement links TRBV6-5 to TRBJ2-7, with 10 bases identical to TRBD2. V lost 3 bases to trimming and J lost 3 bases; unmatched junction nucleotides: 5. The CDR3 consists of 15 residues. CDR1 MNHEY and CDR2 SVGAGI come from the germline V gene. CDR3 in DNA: TGTGCCAGCAGTTATATAGCGGGGGGTAGCTACGAGCAGTACTTC. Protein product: CASSYIAGGSYEQYF.

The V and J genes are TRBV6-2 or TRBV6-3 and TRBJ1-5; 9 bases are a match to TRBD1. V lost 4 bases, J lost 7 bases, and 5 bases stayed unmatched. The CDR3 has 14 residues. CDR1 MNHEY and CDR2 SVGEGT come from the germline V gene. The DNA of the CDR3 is TGTGCCAGCAGTTGGGACAGGGTAGGGCAGCCCCAGCATTTT. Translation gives CASSWDRVGQPQHF.

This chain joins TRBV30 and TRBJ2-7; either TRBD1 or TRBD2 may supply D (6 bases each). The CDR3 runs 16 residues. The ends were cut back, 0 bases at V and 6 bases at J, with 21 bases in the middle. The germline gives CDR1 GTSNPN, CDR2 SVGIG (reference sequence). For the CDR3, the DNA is TGTGCCTGGAGTGTGGAGGGGGGACTGGGGGGCTCCGAGCAGTACTTC. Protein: CAWSVEGGLGGSEQYF.

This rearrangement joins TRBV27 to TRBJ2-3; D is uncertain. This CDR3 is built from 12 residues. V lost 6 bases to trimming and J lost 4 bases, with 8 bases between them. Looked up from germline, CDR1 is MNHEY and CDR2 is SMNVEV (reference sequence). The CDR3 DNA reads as TGTGCCAGCAGGCCCTCCCCAGATACGCAGTATTTT. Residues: CASRPSPDTQYF.

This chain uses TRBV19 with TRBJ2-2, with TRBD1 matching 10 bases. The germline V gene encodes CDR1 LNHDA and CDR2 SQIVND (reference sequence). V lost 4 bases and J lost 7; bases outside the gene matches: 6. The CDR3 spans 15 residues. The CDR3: CASSTGTGVSGELFF. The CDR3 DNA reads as TGTGCCAGTAGTACCGGGACAGGGGTGAGCGGGGAGCTGTTTTTT.

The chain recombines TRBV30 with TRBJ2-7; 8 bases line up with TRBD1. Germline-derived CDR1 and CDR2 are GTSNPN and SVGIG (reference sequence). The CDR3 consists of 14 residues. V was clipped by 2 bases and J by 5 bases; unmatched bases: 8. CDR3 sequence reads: CAWSLDRAGDEQYF. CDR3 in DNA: TGTGCCTGGAGTCTGGACAGGGCTGGGGACGAGCAGTACTTC.

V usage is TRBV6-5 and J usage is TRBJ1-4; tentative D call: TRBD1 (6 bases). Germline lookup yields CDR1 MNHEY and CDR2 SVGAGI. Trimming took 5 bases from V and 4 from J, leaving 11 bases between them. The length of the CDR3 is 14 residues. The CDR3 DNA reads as TGTGCCAGCAGTAAGGACAGTTTTAATGAAAAACTGTTTTTT. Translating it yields CASSKDSFNEKLFF.

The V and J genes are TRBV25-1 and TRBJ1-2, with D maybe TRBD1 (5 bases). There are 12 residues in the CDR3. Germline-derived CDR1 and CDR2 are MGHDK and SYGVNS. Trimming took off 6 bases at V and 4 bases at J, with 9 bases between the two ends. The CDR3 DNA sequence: TGTGCCAGCAGGGGACCGAGCTATGGCTACACCTTC. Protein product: CASRGPSYGYTF.

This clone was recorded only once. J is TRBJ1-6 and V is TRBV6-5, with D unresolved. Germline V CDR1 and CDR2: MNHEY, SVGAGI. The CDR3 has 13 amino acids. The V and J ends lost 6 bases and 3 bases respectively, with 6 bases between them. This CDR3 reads CASSPDYNSPLHF. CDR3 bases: TGTGCCAGCAGCCCGGACTATAATTCACCCCTCCACTTT.

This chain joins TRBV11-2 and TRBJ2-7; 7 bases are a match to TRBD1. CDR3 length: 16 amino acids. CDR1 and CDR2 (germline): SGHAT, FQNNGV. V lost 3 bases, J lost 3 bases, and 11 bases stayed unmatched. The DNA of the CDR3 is TGTGCCAGCAGCTTGTCGGGACAGTCCCCCTTCTACGAGCAGTACTTC. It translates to CASSLSGQSPFYEQYF.

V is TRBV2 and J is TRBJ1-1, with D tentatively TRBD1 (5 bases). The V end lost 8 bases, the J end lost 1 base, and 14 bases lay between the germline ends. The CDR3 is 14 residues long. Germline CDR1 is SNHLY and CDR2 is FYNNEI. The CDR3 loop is CASRAGLRNTEAFF. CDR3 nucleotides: TGTGCCAGCCGGGCGGGACTGAGGAACACTGAAGCTTTCTTT.

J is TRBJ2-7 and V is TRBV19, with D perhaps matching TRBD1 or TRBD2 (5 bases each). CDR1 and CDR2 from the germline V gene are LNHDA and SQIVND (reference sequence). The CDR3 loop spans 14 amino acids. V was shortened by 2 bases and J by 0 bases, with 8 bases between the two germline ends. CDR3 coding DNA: TGTGCCAGTAGTATATCAGGGAGCTCCTACGAGCAGTACTTC. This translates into CASSISGSSYEQYF. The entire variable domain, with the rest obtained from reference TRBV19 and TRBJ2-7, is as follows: DGGITQSPKYLFRKEGQNVTLSCEQNLNHDAMYWYRQDPGQGLRLIYYSQIVNDFQKGDIAEGYSVSREKKESFPLTVTSAQKNPTAFYLCASSISGSSYEQYFGPGTRLTVT.

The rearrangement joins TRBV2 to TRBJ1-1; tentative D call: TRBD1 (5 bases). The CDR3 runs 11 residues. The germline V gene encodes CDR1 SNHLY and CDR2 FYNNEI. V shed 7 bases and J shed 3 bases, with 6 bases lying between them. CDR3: CASMGDTEAFF. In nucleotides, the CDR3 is TGTGCCAGCATGGGGGACACTGAAGCTTTCTTT.

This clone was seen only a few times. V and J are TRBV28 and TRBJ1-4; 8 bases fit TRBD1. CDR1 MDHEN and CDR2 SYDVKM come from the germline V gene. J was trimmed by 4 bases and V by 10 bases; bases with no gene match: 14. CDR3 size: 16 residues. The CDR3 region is CATTDRVPTFNEKLFF. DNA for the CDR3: TGTGCCACCACGGACAGGGTCCCCACCTTTAATGAAAAACTGTTTTTT.